Below, 26 T cell receptor beta chains from the same sample are listed, as sequenced in a study of siplizumab effects on memory and regulatory T cells. Profiling relied on immunoSEQ multiplex PCR, and the TCRdb table lists in-frame clones only, not all of them. The table shows 70,000 to 90,000 clones, with roughly 93% occurring only once. Specimen: CD8+ T cells sorted from blood. The receptors here all came from a human donor in good health.

The chain employs TRBV4-1 and TRBJ2-5; perhaps TRBD2 as D (5 bases). There are 14 residues in the CDR3. Germline lookup yields CDR1 MGHRA and CDR2 YSYEKL. The V and J ends lost 0 bases and 5 bases respectively, with 10 bases between them. The CDR3 DNA reads TGCGCCAGCAGCCAAGAAAATAGCGTCGAGACCCAGTACTTC. Encoded protein: CASSQENSVETQYF.

The chain uses TRBV4-1 and TRBJ2-7; possibly TRBD2 for D (6 bases). V was cut by 3 bases and J by 9 bases, with 12 bases left in between. Looked up from germline, CDR1 is MGHRA and CDR2 is YSYEKL. The CDR3 covers 12 residues. The CDR3 here is CASSQPGEVQYF. CDR3 sequence (DNA): TGCGCCAGCAGCCAGCCTGGGGAGGTGCAGTACTTC.

This rearrangement joins TRBV19 to TRBJ2-6; D remains ambiguous. This CDR3 region has 15 residues. The V gene lost 2 bases and the J gene lost 2 bases, with 7 bases spanning the gap. Germline V gene sequence: CDR1 LNHDA, CDR2 SQIVND (reference sequence). In DNA, the CDR3 is TGTGCCAGTAGTATATTTGGGACTGGGGCCAACGTCCTGACTTTC. This sequence encodes CASSIFGTGANVLTF.

The chain carries TRBV4-2 and TRBJ2-1, with D perhaps matching TRBD2 (6 bases). The CDR3 has 13 residues. V gave up 4 bases and J gave up 9 bases, with 13 bases separating them. From germline, CDR1 is LGHNA and CDR2 YNFKEQ. The CDR3 DNA reads TGTGCCAGCAGCCGTCGGGAGTTCGGTGAGCAGTTCTTC. It is translated as CASSRREFGEQFF.

The sample holds one count of this clone. The junction differs from germline at one of its ends, possibly a read error. This chain connects TRBV29-1 to TRBJ1-2; possible D gene TRBD1, 5 bases. Germline lookup yields CDR1 SQVTM and CDR2 ANQGSEA. The length of the CDR3 is 13 residues. CDR3 DNA: TGCAGCGTCGACGCCGGGACCTTCTATGACTACACCTTC. Its protein product is CSVDAGTFYDYTF.

The chain carries TRBV9 and TRBJ1-2; 9 bases map to TRBD1. Losses at the gene ends were 3 bases for V and 5 bases for J; bases not matched to a gene: 2. Germline values: CDR1 SGDLS, CDR2 YYNGEE. This CDR3 comprises 13 residues. The CDR3: CASSETGGYGYTF. The CDR3 DNA follows: TGTGCCAGCAGCGAGACAGGGGGTTATGGCTACACCTTC. The entire variable domain, with the rest obtained from reference TRBV9 and TRBJ1-2, is as follows: DSGVTQTPKHLITATGQRVTLRCSPRSGDLSVYWYQQSLDQGLQFLIQYYNGEERAKGNILERFSAQQFPDLHSELNLSSLELGDSALYFCASSETGGYGYTFGSGTRLTVV.

The CDR3 reads CASSLEGLNEKLFF. CDR3 DNA sequence: TGTGCCAGCAGCTTAGAAGGGCTTAATGAAAAACTGTTTTTT. V usage is TRBV7-2 and J usage is TRBJ1-4; D gene uncertain. V was clipped by 1 base and J by 4 bases, with 7 bases between them. The germline V gene has CDR1 SGHTA and CDR2 FQGNSA. The CDR3 is 14 amino acids.

V gene TRBV19 combines with J gene TRBJ1-2; D not resolved. Trimming took 4 bases from V and 6 from J, leaving 9 bases between them. Per the germline V gene, CDR1 is LNHDA and CDR2 is SQIVND (reference sequence). This CDR3 has 12 residues. CDR3 nucleotides: TGTGCCAGTAGTACCTTACAAGATGGCTACACCTTC. The encoded protein is CASSTLQDGYTF.

The gene calls are TRBV4-3 and TRBJ2-1, with TRBD2 matching 9 bases. The V segment lost 0 bases and the J segment 2 bases; nucleotides outside the gene matches: 2. Germline CDR1 and CDR2: LGHNA and YSLEER. The CDR3 spans 16 residues. The DNA of the CDR3 is TGCGCCAGCAGCCAAGACCAGCGGGGGGCCTACAATGAGCAGTTCTTC. Residues: CASSQDQRGAYNEQFF.

The genes are TRBV6-4 and TRBJ1-4, with 7 bases matching TRBD1. The junction had 9 bases not matched to a gene; V was cut back by 10 bases and J by 7 bases. The length of the CDR3 is 13 residues. The germline gives CDR1 MRHNA, CDR2 SNTAGT. As DNA, the CDR3 is TGTGCCACGATTACCGGGACAGTTGAAAAACTGTTTTTT. This encodes CATITGTVEKLFF.

The V and J genes are TRBV6-6 and TRBJ2-7; no firm D call. V gave up 7 bases and J gave up 1 base, with 11 bases separating them. Germline CDR1 reads MNHNY; CDR2 reads SVGAGI (reference sequence). The CDR3 loop spans 13 amino acids. This chain's CDR3 is CASTTNPSYEQYF. As DNA, the CDR3 is TGTGCCAGCACCACTAACCCTTCCTACGAGCAGTACTTC.

This chain connects TRBV7-6 to TRBJ2-3; D is tentatively TRBD1 or TRBD2 (6 bases each). The CDR3 is 15 residues long. V was clipped by 1 base and J by 2 bases, with 10 bases between them. CDR1 and CDR2 (germline): SGHVS, FNYEAQ. The CDR3 loop reads CASSLGGGPTDTQYF. The DNA of the CDR3 is TGTGCCAGCAGCTTAGGAGGGGGGCCCACAGATACGCAGTATTTT.

This chain uses TRBV5-4 with TRBJ2-5; D is unresolved. Trimming removed 4 bases from V and 2 bases from J, with 6 bases in between. The germline V gene has CDR1 SGHNT and CDR2 YYREEE (reference sequence). The CDR3 extends over 12 amino acids. The CDR3 loop is CASSPDQETQYF. CDR3 in DNA: TGTGCCAGCAGCCCGGATCAAGAGACCCAGTACTTC.

The chain couples TRBV11-1 to TRBJ2-7, with TRBD2 as a possible D gene (5 bases). V lost 3 bases and J 0 bases, leaving 6 bases between the germline ends. The CDR3 runs to 13 residues. Per the germline V gene, CDR1 is SGHAT and CDR2 is FQDESV (reference sequence). The CDR3 loop is CASSLGSSYEQYF. The CDR3 nucleotides read TGTGCCAGCAGCTTGGGGAGCTCCTACGAGCAGTACTTC.

The chain employs TRBV7-9 and TRBJ1-4, with D possibly being TRBD1 (6 bases). The CDR3 consists of 16 residues. V dropped 5 bases and J dropped 3 bases, with 16 bases sitting between them. Germline values: CDR1 SEHNR, CDR2 FQNEAQ (reference sequence). CDR3 nucleotides: TGTGCCAGCAGCCCGAGGTCGGGGGCGGCTAATGAAAAACTGTTTTTT. Protein sequence: CASSPRSGAANEKLFF.

This clone was picked up one time. This CDR3 reads CASSVVQGDSPLHF. The CDR3 coding sequence is TGTGCCAGCAGCGTAGTTCAGGGGGATTCACCCCTCCACTTT. The rearrangement uses TRBV9 and TRBJ1-6; 7 positions agree with TRBD1. Trimming removed 0 bases from V and 8 bases from J; junction bases left unmatched: 2. The CDR3 loop spans 14 amino acids. In germline, CDR1 is SGDLS, CDR2 YYNGEE.

The chain joins TRBV4-2 to TRBJ1-5; D possibly corresponds to TRBD1 (5 bases). Germline CDR1 and CDR2: LGHNA and YNFKEQ. This CDR3 spans 15 amino acids. Between the trimmed V and J ends, which lost 1 base and 7 bases, there was a span of 14 bases. CDR3 amino acids: CASSQVTEGSQPQHF. The DNA for the CDR3 is TGTGCCAGCAGCCAAGTTACGGAGGGGAGCCAGCCCCAGCATTTT.

This clone was counted a few times. The genes are TRBV13 and TRBJ1-1; 12 nucleotides match TRBD1. Per the germline V gene, CDR1 is PRHDT and CDR2 is FYEKMQ (reference sequence). Unmatched junction bases numbered 6, after V lost 5 bases and J lost 11 bases. The CDR3 consists of 13 residues. The CDR3 protein is CASSPGTGGEAFF. In nucleotides, the CDR3 is TGTGCCAGCAGCCCCGGGACAGGGGGCGAGGCTTTCTTT.

The rearrangement links TRBV20-1 to TRBJ1-2; D gene ambiguous. The V end lost 6 bases, the J end lost 6 bases, and 11 bases lay between the germline ends. The CDR3 sequence is 11 residues long. The germline gives CDR1 DFQATT, CDR2 SNEGSKA (reference sequence). CDR3 amino acids: CSARDVDGYTF. The CDR3 DNA sequence: TGCAGTGCCCGGGATGTGGATGGCTACACCTTC.

The CDR3, as DNA: TGTGCCAGCAGTCTTGACATAACCTACGAGCAGTACTTC. Protein sequence: CASSLDITYEQYF. V gene TRBV27 combines with J gene TRBJ2-7; D remains unclear. This CDR3 is built from 13 residues. With 5 bases removed from V and 2 bases from J, the gap between germline ends came to 10 bases. Germline V gives CDR1 MNHEY, CDR2 SMNVEV (reference sequence).

The chain joins TRBV10-1 to TRBJ2-2, with a weak D call TRBD1 (6 bases). The germline gives CDR1 WNHNN, CDR2 SYGVQD (reference sequence). Trimming took 2 bases from V and 7 from J, leaving 8 bases between them. CDR3 size: 13 residues. The CDR3 region has the DNA TGCGCCAGCAGTGAGAAGGGACACGGGGAGCTGTTTTTT. Translating it yields CASSEKGHGELFF.

The rearrangement uses TRBV28 and TRBJ2-5, with D unclear. The end of the DNA is better explained by TRBJ2-7, so the J call may be wrong. Germline V gene data show CDR1 as MDHEN and CDR2 as SYDVKM. The CDR3 is 14 residues long. CDR3 in DNA: TGTGCCAGCAGTTTAAGTGGCGGCTCCTACGAGCAGTACTTC. This gives the protein CASSLSGGSYEQYF.

This rearrangement joins TRBV19 to TRBJ2-7, with TRBD1 matching 7 bases. Trimming at V came to 3 bases and at J to 3 bases, leaving 8 bases not matched to a gene. The CDR3 is made up of 15 amino acids. Germline CDR1 reads LNHDA; CDR2 reads SQIVND (reference sequence). The CDR3 reads CASSIGQELFYEQYF. The CDR3 DNA reads TGTGCCAGTAGTATTGGACAGGAACTTTTCTACGAGCAGTACTTC.

V usage is TRBV7-3 and J usage is TRBJ2-7; 7 nucleotides align to TRBD1. Germline V gene sequence: CDR1 SGHTA, CDR2 FQGTGA. CDR3 length: 18 amino acids. V lost 1 base, J lost 0 bases, and 12 bases stayed unmatched. CDR3 residues: CASSLMGPGQRYSYEQYF. Written as DNA, the CDR3 is TGTGCCAGCAGCTTAATGGGACCGGGACAGCGATACTCCTACGAGCAGTACTTC.

The chain uses TRBV11-2 and TRBJ2-3; tentative D call: TRBD2 (6 bases). Trimming pared 2 bases from V and 2 bases from J, leaving 8 bases between. The germline V gene encodes CDR1 SGHAT and CDR2 FQNNGV. The CDR3 contains 14 residues. The CDR3 DNA sequence: TGTGCCAGCAGCTTATGGGGGGACACAGATACGCAGTATTTT. Encoded protein: CASSLWGDTDTQYF.

This chain uses TRBV9 with TRBJ2-5, with 8 bases fitting TRBD2. The V gene end was trimmed by 4 bases and the J gene end by 5 bases; junction bases not matched to a gene: 13. This CDR3 region has 16 residues. The germline V gene encodes CDR1 SGDLS and CDR2 YYNGEE. The CDR3 loop is CASSQGSGGAGETQYF. CDR3 DNA: TGTGCCAGCAGCCAGGGGTCCGGGGGGGCCGGTGAGACCCAGTACTTC.